The next 21 T cell receptor beta chains were all read from a single sample in a study of CD8+CD57+ T cells in acquired aplastic anemia. By flow cytometry, patients selected for sequencing had shown an expansion of CD8+CD57+ cells. TCR beta VDJ and CDR3 were profiled, and genomic DNA was the template. TCRdb independently ran MiXCR on the reads; one entry per CDR3 protein. The sample holds some 170,000 distinct CDR3 sequences, 45% to 55% seen once. The sample consisted of sorted CD4+, CD8+, or CD8+CD57+ T cells (not recorded which) from PBMCs. The receptors shown here come from a human donor with aplastic anemia.

In regard to this clonotype: An end of the junction does not agree with germline; a read error may underlie this. The gene calls are TRBV7-7 and TRBJ2-5; TRBD1 agrees at 10 bases. Germline CDR1 SSHAT, CDR2 FNYEAQ (reference sequence). The CDR3 totals 17 residues. CDR3 in amino acids: CASSLDPPTGGLETQYF. CDR3 sequence (DNA): TGTGCTAGCAGCTTAGATCCCCCGACAGGGGGCTTGGAGACCCAGTACTTC.

The chain couples TRBV19 to TRBJ1-1; 9 bases map to TRBD1. The ends lost 1 base at V and 3 bases at J; junction bases unmatched: 0. Germline values: CDR1 LNHDA, CDR2 SQIVND (reference sequence). This CDR3 has 14 residues. For the CDR3, the DNA is TGTGCCAGTAGTATAGGGGACAGGGACACTGAAGCTTTCTTT. It encodes CASSIGDRDTEAFF.

V usage is TRBV2 and J usage is TRBJ2-1, with 11 nucleotides matching TRBD1. Germline V gene sequence: CDR1 SNHLY, CDR2 FYNNEI. The ends lost 6 bases at V and 2 bases at J; junction bases unmatched: 3. The CDR3 consists of 15 residues. CDR3 residues: CASSGTGGTYNEQFF. The CDR3 DNA reads as TGTGCCAGCAGCGGGACAGGGGGGACCTACAATGAGCAGTTCTTC.

The chain combines TRBV6-1 with TRBJ2-3; D might be TRBD1 (6 bases). The V end lost 4 bases, the J end lost 3 bases, and 20 bases lay between the germline ends. The CDR3 covers 17 residues. Germline loops: CDR1 MNHNS, CDR2 SASEGT. Written as DNA, the CDR3 is TGTGCCAGCAGTGCCTCGGGCGGTGGGGGCCGAACAGATACGCAGTATTTT. The encoded protein is CASSASGGGGRTDTQYF.

Only one count was recorded for this clonotype. The CDR3 DNA is TGCAGCGGTGCCCGACCGGGGAATGAAGCTTTCTTT. Amino acid sequence: CSGARPGNEAFF. This chain uses TRBV29-1 with TRBJ1-1; D unresolved. The germline V gene encodes CDR1 SQVTM and CDR2 ANQGSEA. Trimming removed 7 bases from V and 7 bases from J, with 16 bases in between. CDR3 length: 12 residues.

A note on this clonotype: This may stem from a read error, because a much larger clone lies one nucleotide away. This rearrangement joins TRBV9 to TRBJ1-1; the match to TRBD1 covers 7 bases. The CDR3 is 17 amino acids. Trimming cost V 0 bases and J 0 bases; bases outside gene matches: 8. CDR1 and CDR2 (germline): SGDLS, YYNGEE. CDR3 sequence (DNA): TGTGCCAGCAGCGTAGATCCCCCAGGGGGGGTGAACACTGAAGCTTTCTTT. Translating it yields CASSVDPPGGVNTEAFF. The full variable domain, rest sourced from reference TRBV9 and TRBJ1-1, is DSGVTQTPKHLITATGQRVTLRCSPRSGDLSVYWYQQSLDQGLQFLIQYYNGEERAKGNILERFSAQQFPDLHSELNLSSLELGDSALYFCASSVDPPGGVNTEAFFGQGTRLTVV.

Many counts were recorded for this clonotype. The V and J genes are TRBV10-3 and TRBJ2-5, with D unresolved. The V and J ends lost 8 bases and 3 bases respectively, with 19 bases between them. The CDR3 runs 15 residues. Looked up from germline, CDR1 is ENHRY and CDR2 is SYGVKD. CDR3 protein: CAIGFPADTKETQYF. The CDR3 bases are TGTGCCATCGGGTTCCCCGCCGACACAAAAGAGACCCAGTACTTC.

CDR3 residues: CASSFGQIRGSDEQFF. As DNA, the CDR3 is TGCGCCAGCAGCTTTGGACAAATAAGAGGGAGTGATGAGCAGTTCTTC. This chain links TRBV5-1 with TRBJ2-1; D possibly matches TRBD1 or TRBD2 (5 bases each). CDR3 size: 16 residues. Trimming stripped 2 bases from V and 8 bases from J, with 20 bases between. Germline V gene lookup returns CDR1 SGHRS and CDR2 YFSETQ.

The rearrangement uses TRBV5-6 and TRBJ2-3; the D gene is possibly TRBD2 (6 bases). CDR1 and CDR2 from the germline V gene are SGHDT and YYEEEE. Trimming cost V 0 bases and J 2 bases, with 10 bases left between them. The CDR3 is 15 residues long. The CDR3, as DNA: TGTGCCAGCAGCTTGGTCCCGGGGGTCACAGATACGCAGTATTTT. This gives the protein CASSLVPGVTDTQYF. The entire variable domain, with the rest obtained from reference TRBV5-6 and TRBJ2-3, is as follows: DAGVTQSPTHLIKTRGQQVTLRCSPKSGHDTVSWYQQALGQGPQFIFQYYEEEERQRGNFPDRFSGHQFPNYSSELNVNALLLGDSALYLCASSLVPGVTDTQYFGPGTRLTVL.

This clonotype was seen a handful of times. The V and J genes are TRBV20-1 and TRBJ1-2; possibly TRBD1 for D (5 bases). The germline V and J ends were trimmed by 3 bases and 8 bases, with 13 bases remaining between them. The CDR3 runs 12 residues. CDR1 DFQATT and CDR2 SNEGSKA come from the germline V gene (reference sequence). Here the CDR3 reads CSASGGGEGYTF. CDR3 DNA: TGCAGTGCTAGCGGGGGGGGAGAAGGCTACACCTTC.

In its sample, this clonotype was seen many times. The chain is built from TRBV14 and TRBJ1-1, with TRBD1 as a possible D gene (5 bases). This CDR3 contains 13 residues. The V and J ends lost 1 base and 6 bases respectively, with 9 bases between them. Germline loops: CDR1 SGHDN, CDR2 FVKESK. The CDR3 sequence is CASSQVRGAEAFF. The CDR3 nucleotides read TGTGCCAGCAGCCAAGTTCGGGGGGCTGAAGCTTTCTTT.

This clonotype was seen ten or more times. The CDR3 is CASSQDRTVTGELFF. The CDR3 region has the DNA TGCGCCAGCAGCCAAGATCGCACAGTCACCGGGGAGCTGTTTTTT. The rearrangement uses TRBV4-3 and TRBJ2-2; D uncertain. Germline values: CDR1 LGHNA, CDR2 YSLEER. The V end was cut by 0 bases, the J end by 4 bases, with 9 bases between. CDR3 length: 15 amino acids.

This clonotype was recorded many times. In DNA form, the CDR3 reads TGTGCCAGCAGCCGTAAACAGGACCAAGAGACCCAGTACTTC. This sequence encodes CASSRKQDQETQYF. This chain uses TRBV7-2 with TRBJ2-5; perhaps TRBD1 as D (5 bases). The germline V gene has CDR1 SGHTA and CDR2 FQGNSA. V shed 5 bases and J shed 0 bases, with 10 bases lying between them. The CDR3 is 14 residues long.

This clonotype has only a few counts. The chain recombines TRBV19 with TRBJ2-2; D gene uncertain. Trimming took off 2 bases at V and 0 bases at J, with 7 bases between the two ends. Germline V CDR1 and CDR2: LNHDA, SQIVND (reference sequence). The CDR3 length is 15 residues. CDR3 protein: CASSILRPNTGELFF. Written as DNA, the CDR3 is TGTGCCAGTAGTATACTTAGACCGAACACCGGGGAGCTGTTTTTT. Full variable domain (remainder filled in from reference TRBV19 and TRBJ2-2): DGGITQSPKYLFRKEGQNVTLSCEQNLNHDAMYWYRQDPGQGLRLIYYSQIVNDFQKGDIAEGYSVSREKKESFPLTVTSAQKNPTAFYLCASSILRPNTGELFFGEGSRLTVL.

This chain connects TRBV7-2 to TRBJ1-6; possible D gene TRBD1, 6 bases. CDR3 size: 14 residues. Trimming stripped 3 bases from V and 8 bases from J, with 11 bases between. In germline, CDR1 is SGHTA, CDR2 FQGNSA. CDR3 nucleotide sequence: TGTGCCAGCAGCTTTGGGCAGGGGTATTCACCCCTCCACTTT. Amino acid sequence: CASSFGQGYSPLHF.

This chain connects TRBV20-1 to TRBJ2-7; the match to TRBD2 covers 9 bases. V trimming: 5 bases; J trimming: 4 bases; junction bases outside the gene matches: 9. Germline loops: CDR1 DFQATT, CDR2 SNEGSKA (reference sequence). CDR3 length: 14 amino acids. The CDR3 spells CSARSGGFIYEQYF. In nucleotides, the CDR3 is TGCAGTGCTCGGAGCGGGGGGTTCATATACGAGCAGTACTTC.

In this sample, this clonotype turned up many times. The chain couples TRBV5-1 to TRBJ2-6, with D unresolved. Germline CDR1 is SGHRS and CDR2 is YFSETQ. The CDR3 is 16 amino acids. V dropped 3 bases and J dropped 0 bases, with 10 bases sitting between them. The CDR3 sequence is CASSSTGISGANVLTF. The CDR3 coding sequence is TGCGCCAGCAGCTCGACCGGAATCTCTGGGGCCAACGTCCTGACTTTC.

Many counts were recorded for this clonotype. The chain links TRBV6-4 to TRBJ2-3, with 8 bases matching TRBD2. The V gene's germline CDR1 is MRHNA and CDR2 SNTAGT. This CDR3 has 15 residues. The ends lost 2 bases at V and 1 base at J; junction bases unmatched: 2. The CDR3 region has the DNA TGTGCCAGCAGTGACCGGGGGGGTCGCACAGATACGCAGTATTTT. It codes for CASSDRGGRTDTQYF.

V is TRBV6-1 and J is TRBJ1-2; no reliable D call. The CDR3 sequence is 15 residues long. The V gene lost 1 base and the J gene lost 2 bases, with 11 bases spanning the gap. CDR1 MNHNS and CDR2 SASEGT come from the germline V gene. CDR3 DNA: TGTGCCAGCAGTGAAGACTCTACGGAAAACTATGGCTACACCTTC. This encodes CASSEDSTENYGYTF.

This clonotype was counted ten times or more. CDR3 sequence reads: CASWDFQETQYF. The CDR3 region has the DNA TGCGCCAGTTGGGACTTCCAAGAGACCCAGTACTTC. This chain links TRBV5-1 with TRBJ2-5; tentatively, D is TRBD2 (6 bases). The V end lost 8 bases, the J end lost 1 base, and 9 bases lay between the germline ends. Germline V CDR1 and CDR2: SGHRS, YFSETQ. The CDR3 extends over 12 amino acids.

This clonotype was counted a single time. V usage is TRBV19 and J usage is TRBJ2-2; 7 bases are shared with TRBD1. With V trimmed by 6 bases and J by 5 bases, 3 bases remained unmatched. CDR1 is LNHDA and CDR2 is SQIVND in the germline V gene (reference sequence). The CDR3 has 13 residues. CDR3 nucleotide sequence: TGTGCCAGTAGGACAGGGCTGACCGGGGAGCTGTTTTTT. This translates into CASRTGLTGELFF.